This is a list of T cell receptor beta chains from one sample in a study of response to subunit inactivated influenza vaccine. A single record per CDR3 protein comes from TCRdb applying MiXCR to the RT-PCR reads. The data contain 500,000 to 550,000 distinct CDR3 sequences, approximately 7.1% of them singletons. Sequencing was performed on PBMCs from blood, taken roughly 24 months after vaccination. These receptors originate from a man aged 50-75 years who received an inactivated influenza vaccine. Both conserved end residues are part of each CDR3. Fields, in order: D gene, clone size, J gene, V gene, CDR3 DNA, CDR3 protein. D genes are given only for firm matches. The listing skips clone size in some rows; elsewhere it reads once, few, many or a size class.

TRBD1,many,TRBJ2-7,TRBV6-2/TRBV6-3,TGTGCCAGCAGAAGGCAGGGGGCCTACGAGCAGTACTTC,CASRRQGAYEQYF
TRBD2,few,TRBJ2-7,TRBV5-1,TGCGCCAGCAGCTTGGTTAGCGGGACCTACGAGCAGTACTTC,CASSLVSGTYEQYF
TRBD1,NA,TRBJ2-5,TRBV27,TGTGCCAGCAGATTGACAGGGGGCAGGAAGACCCAGTACTTC,CASRLTGGRKTQYF
NA,few,TRBJ2-3,TRBV19,TGTGCCAGTAGTATATTTCCTCGAACCACAGATACGCAGTATTTT,CASSIFPRTTDTQYF
NA,few,TRBJ1-5,TRBV2,TGTGCCAGCAGGGGCGGGATCGATAGCAATCAGCCCCAGCATTTT,CASRGGIDSNQPQHF
TRBD1,many,TRBJ2-7,TRBV9,TGTGCCAGCAGCGTAGGACAGGGACCCTCCTACGAGCAGTACTTC,CASSVGQGPSYEQYF
NA,many,TRBJ2-1,TRBV3-1,TGTGCCAGCAGCCAGAGGGGGGGGGCCGGGAATGAGCAGTTCTTC,CASSQRGGAGNEQFF
TRBD2,few,TRBJ2-1,TRBV7-3,TGTGCCAGCAGCTTAGGGGGACTAGGGTCGACCGATGAGCAGTTCTTC,CASSLGGLGSTDEQFF
NA,NA,TRBJ1-5,TRBV21-1,TGTGCCAGCATCCCACAGGGGACTCATAGCAATCAGCCCCAGCATTTT,CASIPQGTHSNQPQHF
TRBD1,many,TRBJ1-4,TRBV5-1,TGCGCCAGCAGCTTAAGGACAGGGGGCACCGATGAAAAACTGTTTTTT,CASSLRTGGTDEKLFF
NA,many,TRBJ1-5,TRBV29-1,TGCAGCGTAGGAGGGGGGGGCAGTCAGCCCCAGCATTTT,CSVGGGGSQPQHF
NA,NA,TRBJ1-1,TRBV4-3,TGCGCCAGCAGCCTAGGACACAGGGCCACTGAAGCTTTCTTT,CASSLGHRATEAFF
NA,many,TRBJ2-7,TRBV12-3/TRBV12-4,TGTGCCAGCCAGTTGTCGGTGAGCTACGAGCAGTACTTC,CASQLSVSYEQYF
TRBD2,many,TRBJ2-3,TRBV29-1,TGCAGCGTTGAAGCTGGACTAGTCGCAGATACGCAGTATTTT,CSVEAGLVADTQYF
NA,few,TRBJ1-2,TRBV10-3,TGTGCCATCAGTGAGTCCGCGGTCCCAAACTATGGCTACACCTTC,CAISESAVPNYGYTF
NA,many,TRBJ1-2,TRBV7-9,TGTGCCAGCAGCTTTTCCTATGGGATAGACTATGGCTACACCTTC,CASSFSYGIDYGYTF
NA,many,TRBJ1-2,TRBV18,TGTGCCAGCTCACCCCCCGACTACTATGGCTACACCTTC,CASSPPDYYGYTF
TRBD2,NA,TRBJ2-7,TRBV7-9,TGTGCCAGCAGCGGGGGACTAGCGGCCTACGAGCAGTACTTC,CASSGGLAAYEQYF
NA,few,TRBJ1-2,TRBV10-3,TGTGCCATCACCGCGAGGACGCGAGGCTACACCTTC,CAITARTRGYTF
NA,many,TRBJ2-5,TRBV12-3/TRBV12-4,TGTGCCAGCAGTTACGAGGGTCGTGCGGCCCAGTACTTC,CASSYEGRAAQYF
NA,NA,TRBJ2-5,TRBV5-1,TGCGCCAGCAGCTCTGATGTCGGGGGAGCGGAGACCCAGTACTTC,CASSSDVGGAETQYF
TRBD1,NA,TRBJ2-2,TRBV4-3,TGCGCCAGCAGCCAATTTACAGGGGGGAACACCGGGGAGCTGTTTTTT,CASSQFTGGNTGELFF
NA,NA,TRBJ2-3,TRBV4-2,TGTGCCAGCAGCCAAGATTCGGGATACGATACGCAGTATTTT,CASSQDSGYDTQYF
NA,NA,TRBJ1-4,TRBV21-1,TGTGCCAGCAGACCCCCCGGACAGGGGGATGAAAAACTGTTTTTT,CASRPPGQGDEKLFF
NA,many,TRBJ2-2,TRBV5-5,TGTGCCAGCAGCTCCGGTCAAATTACCGGGGAGCTGTTTTTT,CASSSGQITGELFF
NA,NA,TRBJ2-1,TRBV19,TGTGCCAGTAGTACAGGCCGATACAATGAGCAGTTCTTC,CASSTGRYNEQFF
TRBD2,many,TRBJ2-1,TRBV7-2,TGTGCCAGCACGGCGGGAGAATGGGATGAGCAGTTCTTC,CASTAGEWDEQFF
TRBD1,NA,TRBJ2-1,TRBV5-1,TGCGCCAGCAGCTTGGATGGACAGGGGGCCGGTAATGAGCAGTTCTTC,CASSLDGQGAGNEQFF
TRBD2,few,TRBJ2-2,TRBV5-1,TGCGCCAGCACCTGGACGGGGACTAGCGGGGGGAACACCGGGGAGCTGTTTTTT,CASTWTGTSGGNTGELFF
NA,NA,TRBJ2-2,TRBV7-8,TGTGCCAGCAGCTTAAAGGGTTCCGGGGAGCTGTTTTTT,CASSLKGSGELFF
NA,many,TRBJ1-6,TRBV4-2,TGTGCCAGCAGCCAATTAAGGATACAGGGCTTAGATTCACCCCTCCACTTT,CASSQLRIQGLDSPLHF
NA,NA,TRBJ2-1,TRBV28,TGTGCCAGCAGACCCCCTGGGCGGGGACCTTCCTACAATGAGCAGTTCTTC,CASRPPGRGPSYNEQFF
NA,few,TRBJ1-5,TRBV5-6,TGTGCCAGCAGCTTAAGGGTGGCGAGTCAGCCCCAGCATTTT,CASSLRVASQPQHF
NA,NA,TRBJ1-5,TRBV20-1,TGCAGTGCTAGTGAACAGGTACGACAGCCCCAGCATTTT,CSASEQVRQPQHF
TRBD2,NA,TRBJ2-3,TRBV9,TGTGCCAGCAGCGTCACTAGCGGGAGAGGCGCAGATACGCAGTATTTT,CASSVTSGRGADTQYF
NA,NA,TRBJ2-4,TRBV11-1,TGTGCCAGCAGCTTCGACGGGGCCTCCTCCGCGCTTATAGCCAAAAACATTCAGTACTTC,CASSFDGASSALIAKNIQYF
TRBD2,NA,TRBJ2-1,TRBV9,TGTGCCAGCAGCGTAGCTAGCGGGGGGATCAATGAGCAGTTCTTC,CASSVASGGINEQFF
NA,NA,TRBJ1-6,TRBV5-1,TGCGCCAGCAGCTTGGCCATCTCCGGGACGGGTAATACTTCACCCCTCCACTTT,CASSLAISGTGNTSPLHF
NA,many,TRBJ1-6,TRBV12-3/TRBV12-4,TGTGCCAGCAGCCTGGGAAGTTCGGGATTGACTTCACCCCTCCACTTT,CASSLGSSGLTSPLHF
TRBD1,many,TRBJ2-7,TRBV12-3/TRBV12-4,TGTGCCAGCAGTTTACGACAGGGCTACGAGCAGTACTTC,CASSLRQGYEQYF
TRBD2,NA,TRBJ2-3,TRBV7-9,TGTGCCAGCAGCTCCGTGGGCGGGAGAACAGATACGCAGTATTTT,CASSSVGGRTDTQYF
TRBD2,few,TRBJ2-4,TRBV20-1,TGCAGTGCTAGAGAAGGAGCGCGGGGGGGCCCTCTGTACTTC,CSAREGARGGPLYF
NA,few,TRBJ2-5,TRBV11-2,TGTGCCAGCAGCGCAGGGGACGAAGAGACCCAGTACTTC,CASSAGDEETQYF
NA,few,TRBJ2-5,TRBV11-2,TGTGCCAGCAGCTTAGGGTTAGTCCGAGGACTCCCTCACCAAGAGACCCAGTACTTC,CASSLGLVRGLPHQETQYF
NA,many,TRBJ2-2,TRBV12-3/TRBV12-4,TGTGCCAGCAGTTTCGCAGGGAGCACCGGGGAGCTGTTTTTT,CASSFAGSTGELFF
NA,NA,TRBJ2-7,TRBV20-1,TGCAGTGCTAGAGACCCTAGCGCCTCGGTAGGGCAGTACTTC,CSARDPSASVGQYF
TRBD1,NA,TRBJ1-5,TRBV5-6,TGTGCCAGCAGGTTGTGGGGGGACAGTCAGCCCCAGCATTTT,CASRLWGDSQPQHF
TRBD2,NA,TRBJ2-7,TRBV5-4,TGTGCCAGCAGCGGATGGACTAGCGGCGAGCAGTACTTC,CASSGWTSGEQYF
TRBD2,many,TRBJ2-7,TRBV28,TGTGCCAGCAGTTTGGTACGTAGCGGGGCTATCTACTCCTACGAGCAGTACTTC,CASSLVRSGAIYSYEQYF
NA,NA,TRBJ2-2,TRBV5-1,TGCGCCAGCAGCTTGGTTGCGGCGAACACCGGGGAGCTGTTTTTT,CASSLVAANTGELFF
NA,few,TRBJ2-1,TRBV7-9,TGTGCCAGCAGCAGACAGAGAATGGGAAACAATGAGCAGTTCTTC,CASSRQRMGNNEQFF
NA,NA,TRBJ2-5,TRBV6-1,TGTGCCAGCAGTGAAATGGCTCAAGAGACCCAGTACTTC,CASSEMAQETQYF
TRBD1,few,TRBJ2-5,TRBV5-1,TGCGCCAGCAGACGGGACAGTACACAAGAGACCCAGTACTTC,CASRRDSTQETQYF
NA,NA,TRBJ1-1,TRBV7-9,TGTGCCAGCAGCTTCAATCAGGAGATGAACACTGAAGCTTTCTTT,CASSFNQEMNTEAFF